This T cell receptor (beta chain) was captured by sequencing in a study of T cells after yellow fever vaccination. Study at large: Low-cell-number fractions were prepared with SMART-Seq v4 Ultra Low Input.

Findings and limits, study-wide: One caveat is that FACS-sorted repertoires could contain abundant clonotypes contaminating from the bulk population.

Details on this clonotype: Antigen: not known.

Germline CDR1 and CDR2: LGHNA and YSLEER. V lost 0 bases, J lost 8 bases, and 12 bases stayed unmatched. The CDR3 contains 17 residues. TCRdb re-analysed the 5' RACE reads in MiXCR, keeping a single row per CDR3 protein. Of some 560,000 distinct CDR3 sequences listed, around 16% are singletons. The sequence was obtained from a man between 18 and 29 years old who received the YFV17D yellow fever vaccine. The chain employs TRBV4-3 and TRBJ2-4, with 8 bases matching TRBD2. The sequencing here drew on PBMCs, taken 5 days after the first yellow fever vaccination. The CDR3 DNA follows: TGCGCCAGCAGCCAAGATCGGGGGGGCCCACTGGGGGACATTCAGTACTTC. It encodes CASSQDRGGPLGDIQYF.